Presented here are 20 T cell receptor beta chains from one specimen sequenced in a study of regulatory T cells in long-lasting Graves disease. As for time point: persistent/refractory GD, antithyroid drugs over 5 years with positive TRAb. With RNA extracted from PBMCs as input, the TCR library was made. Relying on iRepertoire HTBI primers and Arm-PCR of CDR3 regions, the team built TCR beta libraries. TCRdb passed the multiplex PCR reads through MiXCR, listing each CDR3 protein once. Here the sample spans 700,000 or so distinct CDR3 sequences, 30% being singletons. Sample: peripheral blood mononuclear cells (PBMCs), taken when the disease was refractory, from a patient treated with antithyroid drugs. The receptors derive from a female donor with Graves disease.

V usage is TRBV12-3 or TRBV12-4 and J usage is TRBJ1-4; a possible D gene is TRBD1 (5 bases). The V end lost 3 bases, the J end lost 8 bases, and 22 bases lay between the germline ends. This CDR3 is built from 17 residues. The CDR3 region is CASSLGTLATTMEKLFF. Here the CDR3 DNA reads TGTGCCAGCAGTTTGGGGACTCTTGCAACAACCATGGAAAAACTGTTTTTT.

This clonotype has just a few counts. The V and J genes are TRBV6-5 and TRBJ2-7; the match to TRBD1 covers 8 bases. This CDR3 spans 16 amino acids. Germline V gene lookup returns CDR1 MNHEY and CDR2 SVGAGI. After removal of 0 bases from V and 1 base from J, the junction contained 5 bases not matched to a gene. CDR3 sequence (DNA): TGTGCCAGCAGTTACTCTAAGACAGGGGTTTCCTACGAGCAGTACTTC. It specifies CASSYSKTGVSYEQYF.

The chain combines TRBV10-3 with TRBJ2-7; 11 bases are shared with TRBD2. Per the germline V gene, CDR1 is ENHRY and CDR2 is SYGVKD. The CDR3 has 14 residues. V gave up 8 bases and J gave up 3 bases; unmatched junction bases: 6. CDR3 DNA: TGTGCCATCTCTAGTACTAGCGGGGGCTACGAGCAGTACTTC. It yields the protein CAISSTSGGYEQYF.

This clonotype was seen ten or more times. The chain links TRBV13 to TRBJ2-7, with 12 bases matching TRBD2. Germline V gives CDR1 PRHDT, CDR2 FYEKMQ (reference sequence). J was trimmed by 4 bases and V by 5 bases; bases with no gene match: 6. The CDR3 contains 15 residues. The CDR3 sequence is CASSVLTSGSYEQYF. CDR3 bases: TGTGCCAGCAGCGTACTGACTAGCGGGAGTTACGAGCAGTACTTC. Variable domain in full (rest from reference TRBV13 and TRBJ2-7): AAGVIQSPRHLIKEKRETATLKCYPIPRHDTVYWYQQGPGQDPQFLISFYEKMQSDKGSIPDRFSAQQFSDYHSELNMSSLELGDSALYFCASSVLTSGSYEQYFGPGTRLTVT.

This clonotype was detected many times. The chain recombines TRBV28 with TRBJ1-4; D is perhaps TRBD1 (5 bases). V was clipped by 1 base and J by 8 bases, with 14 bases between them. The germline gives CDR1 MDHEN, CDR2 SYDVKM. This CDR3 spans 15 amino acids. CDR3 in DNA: TGTGCCAGCAGTTTATTTGGGGGGATGACGGAAAAACTGTTTTTT. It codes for CASSLFGGMTEKLFF.

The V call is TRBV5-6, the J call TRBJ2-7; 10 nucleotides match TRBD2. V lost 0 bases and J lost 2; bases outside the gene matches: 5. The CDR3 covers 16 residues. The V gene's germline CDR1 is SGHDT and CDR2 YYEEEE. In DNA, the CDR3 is TGTGCCAGCAGCTTGGTCGCTAGCGGGAGTACCTACGAGCAGTACTTC. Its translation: CASSLVASGSTYEQYF.

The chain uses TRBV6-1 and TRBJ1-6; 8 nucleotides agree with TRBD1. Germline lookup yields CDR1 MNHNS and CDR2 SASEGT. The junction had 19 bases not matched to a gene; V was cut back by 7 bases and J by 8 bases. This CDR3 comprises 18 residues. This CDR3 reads CASTWNLPSGTGDSPLHF. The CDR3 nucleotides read TGTGCCAGCACCTGGAACCTTCCTTCCGGGACAGGAGATTCACCCCTCCACTTT.

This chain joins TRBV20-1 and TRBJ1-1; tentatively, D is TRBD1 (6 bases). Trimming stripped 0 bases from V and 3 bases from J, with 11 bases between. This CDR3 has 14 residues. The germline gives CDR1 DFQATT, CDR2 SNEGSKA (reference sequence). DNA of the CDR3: TGCAGTGCTAGAGATCGGTGGACAGACACTGAAGCTTTCTTT. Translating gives CSARDRWTDTEAFF.

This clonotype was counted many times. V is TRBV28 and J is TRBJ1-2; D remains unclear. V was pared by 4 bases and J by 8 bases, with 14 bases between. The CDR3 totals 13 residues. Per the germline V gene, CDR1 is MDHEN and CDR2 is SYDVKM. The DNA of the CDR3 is TGTGCCAGCAGTTCCCTCAGGATGGGGGGCTACACCTTC. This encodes CASSSLRMGGYTF.

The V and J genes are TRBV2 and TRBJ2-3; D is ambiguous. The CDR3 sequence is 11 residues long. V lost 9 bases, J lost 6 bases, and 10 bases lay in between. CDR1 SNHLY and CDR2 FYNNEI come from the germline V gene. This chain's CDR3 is CASRIGDTQYF. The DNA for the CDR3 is TGTGCCAGTAGAATCGGGGATACGCAGTATTTT.

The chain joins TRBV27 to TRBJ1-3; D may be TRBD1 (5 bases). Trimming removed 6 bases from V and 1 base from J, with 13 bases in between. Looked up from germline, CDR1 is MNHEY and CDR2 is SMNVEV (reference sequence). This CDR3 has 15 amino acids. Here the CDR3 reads CASSMDITSGNTIYF. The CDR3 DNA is TGTGCCAGCAGCATGGACATCACTTCTGGAAACACCATATATTTT.

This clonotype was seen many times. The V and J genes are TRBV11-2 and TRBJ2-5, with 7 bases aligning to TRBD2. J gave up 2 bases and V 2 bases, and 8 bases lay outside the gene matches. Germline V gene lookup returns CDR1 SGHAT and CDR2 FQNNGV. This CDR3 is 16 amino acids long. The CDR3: CASSLRLAVPQETQYF. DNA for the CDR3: TGTGCCAGCAGCTTAAGGCTAGCGGTGCCACAAGAGACCCAGTACTTC. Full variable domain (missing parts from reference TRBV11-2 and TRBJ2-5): EAGVAQSPRYKIIEKRQSVAFWCNPISGHATLYWYQQILGQGPKLLIQFQNNGVVDDSQLPKDRFSAERLKGVDSTLKIQPAKLEDSAVYLCASSLRLAVPQETQYFGPGTRLLVL.

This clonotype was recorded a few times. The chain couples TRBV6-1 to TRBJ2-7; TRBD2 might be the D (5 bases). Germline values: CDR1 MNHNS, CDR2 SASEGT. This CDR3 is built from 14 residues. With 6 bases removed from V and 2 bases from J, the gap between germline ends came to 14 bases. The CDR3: CASSVTNGAYEQYF. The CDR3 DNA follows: TGTGCCAGCAGCGTGACTAATGGGGCCTACGAGCAGTACTTC.

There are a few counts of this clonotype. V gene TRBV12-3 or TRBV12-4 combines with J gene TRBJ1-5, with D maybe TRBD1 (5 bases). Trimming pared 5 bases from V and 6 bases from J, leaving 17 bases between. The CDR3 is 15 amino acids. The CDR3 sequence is CASSHQGSLGQPQHF. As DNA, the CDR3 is TGTGCCAGCAGTCACCAGGGAAGTCTCGGTCAGCCCCAGCATTTT.

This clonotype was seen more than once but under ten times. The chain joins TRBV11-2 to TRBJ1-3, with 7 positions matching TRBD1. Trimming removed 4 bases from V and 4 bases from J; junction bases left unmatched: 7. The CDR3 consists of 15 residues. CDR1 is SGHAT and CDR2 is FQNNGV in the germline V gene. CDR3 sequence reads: CASSSSPTGGNTIYF. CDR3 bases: TGTGCCAGCAGCTCCTCCCCGACAGGGGGAAACACCATATATTTT.

The CDR3 loop is CASRDDRGGEKLFF. Here the CDR3 DNA reads TGTGCCAGCAGGGATGACAGGGGCGGTGAAAAACTGTTTTTT. The chain joins TRBV6-1 to TRBJ1-4, with 8 bases fitting TRBD1. Germline trimming cut 6 bases from V and 7 bases from J; bases unmatched to any gene: 7. The CDR3 runs to 14 residues. The germline V gene has CDR1 MNHNS and CDR2 SASEGT.

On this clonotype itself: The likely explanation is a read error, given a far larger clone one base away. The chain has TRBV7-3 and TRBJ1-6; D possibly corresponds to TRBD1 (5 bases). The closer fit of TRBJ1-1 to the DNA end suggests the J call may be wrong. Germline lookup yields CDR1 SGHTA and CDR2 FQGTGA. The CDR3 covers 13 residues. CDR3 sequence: CANSLMGGTEAFF. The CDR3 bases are TGTGCCAACAGCCTCATGGGGGGCACTGAAGCTTTCTTT.

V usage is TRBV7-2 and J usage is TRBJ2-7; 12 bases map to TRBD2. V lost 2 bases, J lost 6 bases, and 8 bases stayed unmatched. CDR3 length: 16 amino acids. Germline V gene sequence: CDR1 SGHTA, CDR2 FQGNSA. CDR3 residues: CASSLLQTSGGVEQYF. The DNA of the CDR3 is TGTGCCAGCAGCTTACTCCAGACTAGCGGGGGTGTCGAGCAGTACTTC.

The CDR3 sequence: CSVGNLAGSYEQYF. CDR3 in DNA: TGCAGCGTCGGAAACCTAGCGGGATCCTACGAGCAGTACTTC. The V call is TRBV29-1, the J call TRBJ2-7, with TRBD2 matching 9 bases. The germline V gene has CDR1 SQVTM and CDR2 ANQGSEA. V lost 6 bases, J lost 1 base, and 7 bases stayed unmatched. This CDR3 comprises 14 residues.

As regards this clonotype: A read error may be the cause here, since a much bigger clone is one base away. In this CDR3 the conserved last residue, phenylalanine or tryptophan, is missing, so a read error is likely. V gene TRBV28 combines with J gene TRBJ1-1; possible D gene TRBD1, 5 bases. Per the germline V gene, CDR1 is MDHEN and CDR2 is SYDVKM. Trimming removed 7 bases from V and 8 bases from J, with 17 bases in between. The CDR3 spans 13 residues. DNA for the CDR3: TGTGCCAGCAATGGGGCCTGGGAGGCCGAAGCTTTCCTT. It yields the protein CASNGAWEAEAFL.